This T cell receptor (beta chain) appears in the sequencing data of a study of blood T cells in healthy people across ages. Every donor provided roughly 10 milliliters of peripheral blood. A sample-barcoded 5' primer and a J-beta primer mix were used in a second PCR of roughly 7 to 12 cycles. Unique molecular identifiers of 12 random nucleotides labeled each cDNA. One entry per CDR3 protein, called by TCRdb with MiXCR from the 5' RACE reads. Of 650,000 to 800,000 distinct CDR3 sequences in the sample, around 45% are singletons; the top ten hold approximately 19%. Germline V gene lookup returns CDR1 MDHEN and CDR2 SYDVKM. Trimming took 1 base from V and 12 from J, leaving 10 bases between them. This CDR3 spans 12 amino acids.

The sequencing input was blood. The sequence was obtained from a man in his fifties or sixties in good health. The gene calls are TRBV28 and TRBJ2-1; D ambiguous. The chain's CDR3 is CASSLLVAGQFF. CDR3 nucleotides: TGTGCCAGCAGTTTATTGGTGGCAGGGCAGTTCTTC.